This T cell receptor (beta chain) was sequenced for a study of identical twins. Findings and caveats of the study: Zero-insertion analyses might be partly confounded by invariant T cells like MAIT and iNKT.

This clonotype has at least ten counts. Its target is not known. Donors uniformly comprised healthy Caucasians. There are 13 residues in the CDR3. A universal primer site came from template switching; cDNA carried unique molecular identifiers. TCRdb recomputed calls from the 5' RACE reads with MiXCR, one row per CDR3 protein. The data hold some 590,000 distinct CDR3 sequences, with around a tenth observed a single time. The data also belong to a second study, concerning yellow fever vaccine responses in identical twins.

The sample comprised PBMCs. The V gene is TRBV21-1, the J gene TRBJ2-5; the listed D gene, TRBD2, was not tested against the DNA. TRBV21-1 is a known pseudogene. The origin of this receptor is a woman between 18 and 30 years old in good health. The CDR3 spells CASSKASEETQYF. CDR3 nucleotides: TGTGCCAGCAGCAAAGCTAGCGAAGAGACCCAGTACTTC.